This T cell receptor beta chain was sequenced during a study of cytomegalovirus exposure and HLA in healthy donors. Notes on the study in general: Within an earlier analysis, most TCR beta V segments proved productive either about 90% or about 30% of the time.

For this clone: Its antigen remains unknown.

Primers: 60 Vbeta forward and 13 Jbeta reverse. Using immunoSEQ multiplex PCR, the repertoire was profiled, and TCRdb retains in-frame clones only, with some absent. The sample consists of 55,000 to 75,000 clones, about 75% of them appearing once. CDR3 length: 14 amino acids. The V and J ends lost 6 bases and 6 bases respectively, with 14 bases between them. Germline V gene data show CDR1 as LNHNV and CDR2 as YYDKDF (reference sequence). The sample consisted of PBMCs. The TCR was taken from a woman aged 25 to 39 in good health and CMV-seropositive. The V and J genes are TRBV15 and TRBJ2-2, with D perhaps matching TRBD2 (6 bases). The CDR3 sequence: CATRSEGTAGELFF. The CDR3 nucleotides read TGTGCCACCAGGTCCGAGGGGACTGCCGGGGAGCTGTTTTTT. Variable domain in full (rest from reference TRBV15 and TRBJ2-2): DAMVIQNPRYQVTQFGKPVTLSCSQTLNHNVMYWYQQKSSQAPKLLFHYYDKDFNNEADTPDNFQSRRPNTSFCFLDIRSPGLGDTAMYLCATRSEGTAGELFFGEGSRLTVL.